The 2 T cell receptor beta chains presented below share a single source sample, sequenced in a study of CD8 T cells in ankylosing spondylitis. TCRdb redid the calling of the 5' RACE reads with MiXCR, one entry per CDR3 protein. The sample lists around 340,000 distinct CDR3 sequences, 20% occurring once. The sequenced sample consisted of blood, either unsorted or a sorted T cell fraction (not recorded which). The receptors derive from a male donor with ankylosing spondylitis or in good health (not recorded which).

This clonotype occurred a few times. Written as DNA, the CDR3 is TGTGCCAGCAGGACCGGACAGTCAAGCTCCTACGAGCAGTACTTC. Its translation: CASRTGQSSSYEQYF. The chain joins TRBV28 to TRBJ2-7, with D perhaps matching TRBD1 (6 bases). V shed 6 bases and J shed 0 bases, with 15 bases lying between them. This CDR3 has 15 amino acids. Germline lookup yields CDR1 MDHEN and CDR2 SYDVKM.

The V and J genes are TRBV7-6 and TRBJ2-6, with 7 bases matching TRBD1. CDR3 length: 17 residues. Germline-derived CDR1 and CDR2 are SGHVS and FNYEAQ. J gave up 0 bases and V 10 bases, and 12 bases lay outside the gene matches. The CDR3 DNA is TGTGCCATCCAGACGCCGGGACAGAGCTCTGGGGCCAACGTCCTGACTTTC. Translation: CAIQTPGQSSGANVLTF.